The 5 T cell receptor beta chains presented below share a single source sample, sequenced in a study of cytomegalovirus exposure and HLA in healthy donors. Libraries were prepared by immunoSEQ multiplex PCR; TCRdb keeps only in-frame clonotypes and omits some of them. The sample records approximately 59,000 clones, roughly 92% being singletons. The sample taken for sequencing was PBMCs. These receptors came from a young man in good health and CMV-seropositive.

J is TRBJ2-1 and V is TRBV5-1; TRBD2 agrees at 7 bases. Germline trimming cut 1 base from V and 5 bases from J; bases unmatched to any gene: 3. CDR1 SGHRS and CDR2 YFSETQ come from the germline V gene. The CDR3 is 14 residues long. This CDR3 is CASSLFRGDNEQFF. As DNA, the CDR3 is TGCGCCAGCAGCTTGTTTCGGGGGGACAATGAGCAGTTCTTC.

The gene calls are TRBV27 and TRBJ2-1, with a weak D call TRBD1 (6 bases). The CDR3 runs to 14 residues. Trimming removed 2 bases at V and 6 bases at J, with 11 bases between. The germline V gene has CDR1 MNHEY and CDR2 SMNVEV (reference sequence). The CDR3 spells CASSLGQSPNEQFF. The CDR3 DNA reads TGTGCCAGCAGTTTAGGACAGAGCCCCAATGAGCAGTTCTTC.

The J gene is TRBJ2-7, the V gene TRBV30, with 7 bases matching TRBD2. The junction had 2 bases not matched to a gene; V was cut back by 1 base and J by 2 bases. The CDR3 spans 13 residues. CDR1 is GTSNPN, CDR2 SVGIG, per germline (reference sequence). The CDR3 sequence: CAWSGGLPYEQYF. CDR3 nucleotides: TGTGCCTGGAGTGGGGGACTACCCTACGAGCAGTACTTC. The full variable domain, rest sourced from reference TRBV30 and TRBJ2-7, is SQTIHQWPATLVQPVGSPLSLECTVEGTSNPNLYWYRQAAGRGLQLLFYSVGIGQISSEVPQNLSASRPQDRQFILSSKKLLLSDSGFYLCAWSGGLPYEQYFGPGTRLTVT.

The chain has TRBV9 and TRBJ2-7, with TRBD2 matching over 9 bases. The CDR3 runs 15 residues. J was trimmed by 5 bases and V by 0 bases; bases with no gene match: 6. Germline loops: CDR1 SGDLS, CDR2 YYNGEE. As DNA, the CDR3 is TGTGCCAGCAGCGTAGCTAGCGGGAAGAAAGACGAGCAGTACTTC. It yields the protein CASSVASGKKDEQYF.

The chain employs TRBV28 and TRBJ1-5; a possible D gene is TRBD1 (5 bases). The CDR3 sequence is 17 residues long. Germline CDR1 and CDR2: MDHEN and SYDVKM. V lost 0 bases and J 0 bases, leaving 12 bases between the germline ends. CDR3 DNA: TGTGCCAGCAGTTTATGGGCAGGACAAGGTAGCAATCAGCCCCAGCATTTT. Amino acids: CASSLWAGQGSNQPQHF.